This T cell receptor beta chain was recovered during a study of cytomegalovirus exposure and HLA in healthy donors. The wider study: Later analysis reported that the roughly 110 validation repertoires shared the platform of the 500 to 750 first-cohort repertoires. Overall study findings and caveats: Using the classifier, cytomegalovirus status was reportedly diagnosed with high specificity and sensitivity. Around 160 TCR beta chains were listed as cytomegalovirus-associated. Testing in vitro showed a few CMV-associated chains specific for CMV antigens.

Trimming took 5 bases from V and 1 from J; bases not matched to a gene: 10. CDR3 length: 16 amino acids. The germline gives CDR1 LNHDA, CDR2 SQIVND (reference sequence). As to this clone: The antigen remains unidentified.

Profiling relied on immunoSEQ multiplex PCR, and the TCRdb table lists in-frame clones only, not all of them. The sample lists under 200,000 clones, approximately 96% occurring once. The V gene is TRBV19, the J gene TRBJ2-7; 8 bases fit TRBD1. This TCR was sampled from a woman younger than 30 in good health and CMV-seronegative. Sequenced material: PBMCs. CDR3 loop: CASSAKDREYSYEQYF. The CDR3 DNA follows: TGTGCCAGTAGTGCCAAGGACAGGGAATATTCCTACGAGCAGTACTTC.